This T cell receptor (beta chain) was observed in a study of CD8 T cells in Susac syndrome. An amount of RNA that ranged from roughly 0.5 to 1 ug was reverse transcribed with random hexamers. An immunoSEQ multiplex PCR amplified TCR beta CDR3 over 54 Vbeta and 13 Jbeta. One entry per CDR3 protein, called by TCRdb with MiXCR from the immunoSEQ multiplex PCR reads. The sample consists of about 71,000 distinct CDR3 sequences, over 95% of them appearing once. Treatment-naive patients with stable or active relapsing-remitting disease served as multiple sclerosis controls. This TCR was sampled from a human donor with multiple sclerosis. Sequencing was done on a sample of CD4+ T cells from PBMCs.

CDR3 residues: CASSGSGELFF. The CDR3 DNA follows: TGTGCCAGCAGTGGTTCCGGGGAGCTGTTTTTT. V usage is TRBV2 and J usage is TRBJ2-2; no clear D. V lost 4 bases, J lost 6 bases, and 3 bases lay in between. The CDR3 sequence is 11 residues long. Germline V gene data show CDR1 as SNHLY and CDR2 as FYNNEI.